This T cell receptor beta chain was documented in a study of T cells after yellow fever vaccination. Overall study context: The authors prepared low-cell-number fractions using SMART-Seq v4 Ultra Low Input.

TCRdb reprocessed the 5' RACE reads via MiXCR and lists one record per CDR3 protein. In the table there are under 400,000 distinct CDR3 sequences, 11% of which are singletons. The source was PBMCs, collected on the day of the first yellow fever vaccination. The receptor comes from a man younger than 30 who received the YFV17D yellow fever vaccine.

This chain's CDR3 is CASSNGVRSLLGQPQHF. The CDR3 nucleotides read TGTGCCAGCAGCAACGGCGTCAGGTCTCTCCTGGGTCAGCCCCAGCATTTT. The V gene is TRBV6-2 or TRBV6-3, the J gene TRBJ1-5; D remains unclear. CDR3 length: 17 residues. Germline CDR1 is MNHEY and CDR2 is SVGEGT. Trimming took off 6 bases at V and 6 bases at J, with 24 bases between the two ends.